The rows below give T cell receptor beta chains drawn from one sample of a study of regulatory T cells in long-lasting Graves disease. In TCRdb, the multiplex PCR reads were re-called with MiXCR into one record per CDR3 protein. Of more than 300,000 distinct CDR3 sequences listed, roughly a sixth are singletons. Sequenced material: peripheral blood mononuclear cells (PBMCs), taken at new diagnosis, from a patient treated with antithyroid drugs. All receptors come from a female donor with Graves disease. Both conserved end residues are part of each CDR3. The order of the fields is D gene, V gene, J gene, clone size, CDR3 DNA, CDR3 protein. The D gene is left open where the match is weak. The size of a clone is reported for some rows only, either as once, few or many, or as a class for expanded clones.

TRBD2	TRBV24-1	TRBJ2-5	many	TGTGCCACCAGTGGCGGGACTAGAGAGACCCAGTACTTC	CATSGGTRETQYF
.	TRBV12-3/TRBV12-4	TRBJ2-7	.	TGTGCCAGCCCCCGGCGGACAATCGGGACCTACGAGCAGTACTTC	CASPRRTIGTYEQYF
.	TRBV19	TRBJ1-2	few	TGTGCCAGTAAGGGGCAGCTTTTGGACTATGGCTACACCTTC	CASKGQLLDYGYTF
TRBD1	TRBV27	TRBJ1-1	many	TGTGCCAGCAGTTTTTTGGACAGGAGAAGGACTTTCTTT	CASSFLDRRRTFF
.	TRBV19	TRBJ2-3	.	TGTGCCAGTAGAGCCACAGGTACGCAGTATTTT	CASRATGTQYF
.	TRBV7-9	TRBJ2-5	many	TGTGCCAGCAGCTTTATACAGGTCGGGATCCTAAGAGAGACCCAGTACTTC	CASSFIQVGILRETQYF
TRBD2	TRBV30	TRBJ2-3	.	TGTGCCTGGAGTGACGGGACTAGCGGCACAGATACGCAGTATTTT	CAWSDGTSGTDTQYF
TRBD2	TRBV28	TRBJ2-4	.	TGTGCCAGCAGTTTACTGACTAGCGGGAGGTCAAGCAACATTCAGTACTTC	CASSLLTSGRSSNIQYF
TRBD2	TRBV5-5	TRBJ2-7	many	TGTGCCAGCAGCTCCCCGGGACTAGCGGCTTACGAGCAGTACTTC	CASSSPGLAAYEQYF
TRBD1	TRBV4-2	TRBJ1-4	.	TGTGCCAGCAGCCAGACAGGGATTGATAATGAAAAACTGTTTTTT	CASSQTGIDNEKLFF
TRBD2	TRBV9	TRBJ2-5	many	TGTGCCAGCAGCGTAGACGCGGGGGGGCAGGAGACCCAGTACTTC	CASSVDAGGQETQYF
TRBD1	TRBV7-9	TRBJ2-7	many	TGTGCCAGCAGCCACTCCCCGGGACAGGGTCCCTCCTACGAGCAGTACTTC	CASSHSPGQGPSYEQYF
TRBD2	TRBV7-9	TRBJ2-1	many	TGTGCCATCGCCCCGGGACTAGCTCATGATGAGCAGTTCTTC	CAIAPGLAHDEQFF
TRBD1	TRBV12-3/TRBV12-4	TRBJ1-2	many	TGTGCCAGCAGTTTAAAGGGACAGGGGGTTCGGGGCTACACCTTC	CASSLKGQGVRGYTF
.	TRBV18	TRBJ2-1	many	TGTGCCAGCTCACCAATCAGCGGGCAGACCAATGAGCAGTTCTTC	CASSPISGQTNEQFF
.	TRBV30	TRBJ2-3	.	TGTGCCTGGGAGACGGGGGTAGGGGCAGATACGCAGTATTTT	CAWETGVGADTQYF
.	TRBV4-2	TRBJ2-7	.	TGTGCCAGCAGCCAAGATCGGTCGATTGGGGGAGTCTACGAGCAGTACTTC	CASSQDRSIGGVYEQYF
.	TRBV2	TRBJ1-1	many	TGTGCCACCTGGGGCAGGGTTAAAGCTTTCTTT	CATWGRVKAFF
.	TRBV6-1	TRBJ1-2	few	TGTGCCAGCAGTGTCAGGACTTCACCGAGGCAGGGCTACACCTTC	CASSVRTSPRQGYTF
TRBD2	TRBV7-3	TRBJ2-1	many	TGTGCCAGCAGCTCCCCTGGGGCTAGCGGGCTGTCATCAAGTTACAATGAGCAGTTCTTC	CASSSPGASGLSSSYNEQFF
.	TRBV4-3	TRBJ2-2	few	TGCGCCAGCAGCCAAGCTAGGGGCCCAGCTGGGGAGCTGTTTTTT	CASSQARGPAGELFF
.	TRBV5-1	TRBJ1-5	many	TGTGCCAGCAGCCCTCAAAGCAATCAGCCCCAGCATTTT	CASSPQSNQPQHF
TRBD1	TRBV4-3	TRBJ1-5	.	TGCGCCAGCAGCCAGGAAAGGGACAGGGGGGATTCATATAGCAATCAGCCCCAGCATTTT	CASSQERDRGDSYSNQPQHF
.	TRBV6-2/TRBV6-3	TRBJ2-2	.	TGTGCCAGCGGAGTGTCCGGGACCTCCACCGGGGAGCTGTTTTTT	CASGVSGTSTGELFF